One and the same sample provided the 5 T cell receptor beta chains below, sequenced in a study of shared clonotypes between healthy human individuals (TCRdb year 2020). Receptors were amplified or captured by the immunoSEQ multiplex PCR assay. TCRdb took over this immuneACCESS table, retaining in-frame rearrangements with V and J assigned. Such tables are incomplete; in checked studies, under half of the missing clones stem from an unresolved V gene, and the remainder is unexplained. This sample is represented by more than 2 million clones; 90% to 95% of them were singletons. The ten top clones hold 0.1% to 0.15% of the sample. Specimen: naive CD4+ T cells sorted from blood. Taken with the paper, the label for cell subset or site translates to: CD45RA+ positively selected. These receptors were obtained from a man aged 18 to 35 in good health.

This chain connects TRBV7-2 to TRBJ2-1, with TRBD2 identical over 7 bases. V dropped 1 base and J dropped 7; count of bases not matched to a gene: 16. The CDR3 is 18 amino acids. CDR1 and CDR2 from the germline V gene are SGHTA and FQGNSA. CDR3 nucleotides: TGTGCCAGCAGCTTAGTTGTTCTGGTCGCGGGAGTTATTAATGAGCAGTTCTTC. Translating gives CASSLVVLVAGVINEQFF.

The chain couples TRBV6-1 to TRBJ1-1; D ambiguous. Trimming stripped 7 bases from V and 1 base from J, with 16 bases between. Looked up from germline, CDR1 is MNHNS and CDR2 is SASEGT. The CDR3 sequence is 15 residues long. The CDR3 loop reads CASTFSHLGNTEAFF. The CDR3 nucleotides read TGTGCCAGCACGTTTTCCCATTTGGGGAACACTGAAGCTTTCTTT.

The chain joins TRBV13 to TRBJ2-2, with TRBD2 matching 14 bases. The junction had 7 bases not matched to a gene; V was cut back by 2 bases and J by 11 bases. Germline CDR1 is PRHDT and CDR2 is FYEKMQ (reference sequence). The CDR3 runs to 16 residues. The CDR3: CASSLSGTSGSGELFF. Here the CDR3 DNA reads TGTGCCAGCAGCTTATCCGGGACTAGCGGGAGCGGCGAGCTGTTTTTT.

This rearrangement joins TRBV27 to TRBJ2-3; D possibly matches TRBD1 or TRBD2 (5 bases each). The CDR3 covers 14 residues. With 5 bases removed from V and 2 bases from J, the gap between germline ends came to 11 bases. Germline V gene data show CDR1 as MNHEY and CDR2 as SMNVEV (reference sequence). The CDR3: CASSPWDLTDTQYF. As DNA, the CDR3 is TGTGCCAGCAGTCCCTGGGACCTCACAGATACGCAGTATTTT.

The CDR3 DNA reads TGTGCCAGCAGCTTCCGGACAGGGGGCCCCACAGATACGCAGTATTTT. This translates into CASSFRTGGPTDTQYF. The J gene is TRBJ2-3, the V gene TRBV5-4, with TRBD1 identical over 11 bases. Germline V lookup: CDR1 SGHNT, CDR2 YYREEE (reference sequence). There are 16 residues in the CDR3. With 2 bases clipped from V and 2 bases from J, the junction kept 4 bases outside the gene matches.